This paragraph reports one T cell receptor beta chain. Its specificity is unknown. This sample is part of a study of CD4+ T cells in melanoma. Study-wide results and limits: CD8+ T cell, macrophage and B cell function reportedly correlated with neoantigen-specific CD4+ T cells. In melanoma, neoantigen-specific CD4+ T cells reportedly differed in differentiation state.

Germline CDR1 is SGHKS and CDR2 is YYEKEE (reference sequence). This CDR3 region has 16 residues. Trimming left V 1 base short and J 3 bases short, with 14 bases between. The data were produced by immunoSEQ multiplex PCR, yet TCRdb's version contains in-frame clones alone and is incomplete. The data show around 100,000 clones, around 92% seen once. Sample: peripheral blood. The V gene is TRBV5-5, the J gene TRBJ1-5, with D perhaps matching TRBD1 (5 bases). This TCR was recovered from a human donor with melanoma. CDR3 nucleotide sequence: TGTGCCAGCAGCTTGACGGTGGGGCAGTTCAATCAGCCCCAGCATTTT. Its protein is CASSLTVGQFNQPQHF.